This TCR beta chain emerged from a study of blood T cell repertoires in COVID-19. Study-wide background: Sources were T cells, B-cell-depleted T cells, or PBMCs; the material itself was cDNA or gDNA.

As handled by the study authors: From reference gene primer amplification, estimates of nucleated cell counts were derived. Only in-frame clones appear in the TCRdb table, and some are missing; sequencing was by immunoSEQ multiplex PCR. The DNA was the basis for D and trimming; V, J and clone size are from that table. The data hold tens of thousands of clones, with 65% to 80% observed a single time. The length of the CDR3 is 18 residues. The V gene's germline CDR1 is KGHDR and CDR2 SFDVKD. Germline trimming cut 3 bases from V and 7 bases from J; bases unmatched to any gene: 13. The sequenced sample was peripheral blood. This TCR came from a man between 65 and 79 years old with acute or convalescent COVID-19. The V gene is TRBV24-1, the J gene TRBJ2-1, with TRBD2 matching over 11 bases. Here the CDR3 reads CATSDGGAGTSGGNEQFF. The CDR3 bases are TGTGCCACCAGTGATGGGGGGGCCGGGACTAGCGGAGGGAATGAGCAGTTCTTC.